The T cell receptor beta chain under discussion was sequenced for a study of preoperative IRX-2 immunotherapy in early breast cancer. Treatment specified: preoperative locoregional IRX-2 cytokine immunotherapy. Preoperative locoregional IRX-2 cytokine immunotherapy was tested in the phase Ib source study. The data were produced by immunoSEQ multiplex PCR, yet TCRdb's version contains in-frame clones alone and is incomplete. The table records roughly 30,000 clones, 80% to 85% of them present only once. The CDR3 sequence is 15 residues long. Germline CDR1 KGHSH, CDR2 LQKENI. J gave up 4 bases and V 1 base, and 1 base lay outside the gene matches.

Sequences were derived from lymph node tissue, sampled from a patient treated with IRX-2 immunotherapy. The V gene is TRBV18, the J gene TRBJ2-2; 9 bases map to TRBD1. This TCR was recovered from a human donor with breast cancer. The CDR3, as DNA: TGTGCCAGCTCACCACGACAGGGGGGCACCGGGGAGCTGTTTTTT. It is translated as CASSPRQGGTGELFF. The whole variable domain, remainder taken from reference TRBV18 and TRBJ2-2, is NAGVMQNPRHLVRRRGQEARLRCSPMKGHSHVYWYRQLPEEGLKFMVYLQKENIIDESGMPKERFSAEFPKEGPSILRIQQVVRGDSAAYFCASSPRQGGTGELFFGEGSRLTVL.